The entry below describes one T cell receptor (beta chain). Its antigen is as yet unknown. Time point indicated: newly diagnosed GD, antithyroid drugs for less than 3 months. Construction of the TCR library relied on RNA isolated from PBMCs. The data were taken from a study of regulatory T cells in long-lasting Graves disease. Study-level findings and limits: TRBV28, TRBJ1-2 and TRBJ2-5 were segments that persistent disease favored. With approximately 2,500 shared public clonotypes, persistent patients exceeded new patients, who shared more than 900. Reduced TCR diversity was observed in persistent Graves' patients versus newly diagnosed patients.

Arm-PCR of CDR3 regions and iRepertoire HTBI primers were the basis on which TCR beta libraries were built. TCRdb fed the multiplex PCR reads into MiXCR, producing one record per CDR3 protein. The data hold about 500,000 distinct CDR3 sequences, with about a sixth observed a single time. Germline CDR1 and CDR2: DFQATT and SNEGSKA (reference sequence). This CDR3 contains 14 residues. After removal of 0 bases from V and 1 base from J, the junction contained 3 bases not matched to a gene. This sample also appeared in a second study, on T cells in Graves' hyperthyroidism and ophthalmopathy.

This chain joins TRBV20-1 and TRBJ2-7, with TRBD2 matching over 7 bases. This TCR was recovered from a middle-aged man with Graves disease. This specimen was peripheral blood mononuclear cells (PBMCs), taken at new diagnosis, from a patient treated with antithyroid drugs. CDR3 sequence: CSARDPAGSYEQYF. CDR3 DNA: TGCAGTGCTAGAGATCCAGCGGGGTCCTACGAGCAGTACTTC.